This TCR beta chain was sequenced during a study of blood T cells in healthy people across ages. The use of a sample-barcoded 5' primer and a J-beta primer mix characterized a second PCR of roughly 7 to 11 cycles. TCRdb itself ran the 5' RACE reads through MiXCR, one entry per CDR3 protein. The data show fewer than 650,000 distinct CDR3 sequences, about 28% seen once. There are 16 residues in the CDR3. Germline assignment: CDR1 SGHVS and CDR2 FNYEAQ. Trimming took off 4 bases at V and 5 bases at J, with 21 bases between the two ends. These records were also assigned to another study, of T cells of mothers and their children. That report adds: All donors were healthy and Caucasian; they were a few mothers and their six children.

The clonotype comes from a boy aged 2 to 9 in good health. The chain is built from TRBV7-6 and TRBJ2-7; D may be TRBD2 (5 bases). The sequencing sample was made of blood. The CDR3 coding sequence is TGTGCCAGCAGCTCCTTTCGGGAACCTTCAAGCAACGAGCAGTACTTC. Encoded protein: CASSSFREPSSNEQYF. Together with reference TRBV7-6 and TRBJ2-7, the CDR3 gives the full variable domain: GAGVSQSPRYKVTKRGQDVALRCDPISGHVSLYWYRQALGQGPEFLTYFNYEAQQDKSGLPNDRFSAERPEGSISTLTIQRTEQRDSAMYRCASSSFREPSSNEQYFGPGTRLTVT.